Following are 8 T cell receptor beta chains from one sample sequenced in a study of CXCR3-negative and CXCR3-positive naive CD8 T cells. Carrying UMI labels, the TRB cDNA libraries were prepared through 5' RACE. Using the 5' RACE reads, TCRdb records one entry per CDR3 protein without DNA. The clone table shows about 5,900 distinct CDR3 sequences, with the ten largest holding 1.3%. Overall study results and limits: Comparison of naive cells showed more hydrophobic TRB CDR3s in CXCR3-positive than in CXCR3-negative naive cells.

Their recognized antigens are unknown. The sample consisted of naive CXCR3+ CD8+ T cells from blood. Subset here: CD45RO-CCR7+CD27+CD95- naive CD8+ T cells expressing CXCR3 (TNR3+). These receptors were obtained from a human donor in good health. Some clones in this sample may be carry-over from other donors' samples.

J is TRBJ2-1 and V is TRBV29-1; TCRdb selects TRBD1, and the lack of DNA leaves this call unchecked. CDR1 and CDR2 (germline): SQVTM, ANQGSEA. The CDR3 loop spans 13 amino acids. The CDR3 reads CSAIQQGTNEQFF.

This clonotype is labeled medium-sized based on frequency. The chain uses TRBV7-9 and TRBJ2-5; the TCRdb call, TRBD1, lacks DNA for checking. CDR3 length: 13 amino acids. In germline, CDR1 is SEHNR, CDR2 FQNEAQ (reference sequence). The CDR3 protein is CASSLEGRETQYF.

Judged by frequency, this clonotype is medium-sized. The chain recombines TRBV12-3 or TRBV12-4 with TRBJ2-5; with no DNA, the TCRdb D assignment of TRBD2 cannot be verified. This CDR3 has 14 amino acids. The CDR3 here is CASSLERGEETQYF.

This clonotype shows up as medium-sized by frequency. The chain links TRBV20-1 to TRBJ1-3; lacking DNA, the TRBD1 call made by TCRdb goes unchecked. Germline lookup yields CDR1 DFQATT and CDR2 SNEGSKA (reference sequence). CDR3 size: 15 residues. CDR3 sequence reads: CSARDRGATGNTIYF.

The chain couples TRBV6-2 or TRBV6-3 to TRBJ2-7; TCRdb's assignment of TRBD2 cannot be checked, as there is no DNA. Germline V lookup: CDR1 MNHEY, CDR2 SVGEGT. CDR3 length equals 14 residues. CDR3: CASSYSPGTYEQYF.

This chain's CDR3 is CSVKGTYNEQFF. The V gene is TRBV29-1, the J gene TRBJ2-1. This CDR3 has 12 residues. In germline, CDR1 is SQVTM, CDR2 ANQGSEA.

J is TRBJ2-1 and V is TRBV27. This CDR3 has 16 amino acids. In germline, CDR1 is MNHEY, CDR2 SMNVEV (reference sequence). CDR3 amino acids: CASSLLSGSSYNEQFF.

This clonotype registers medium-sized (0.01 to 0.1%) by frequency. The CDR3 sequence: CASKLGEGTDTQYF. The chain carries TRBV25-1 and TRBJ2-3; the TRBD2 assignment by TCRdb is unverifiable without DNA. The CDR3 has 14 residues. Germline loops: CDR1 MGHDK, CDR2 SYGVNS.